These T cell receptor beta chains were read from a single sample in a study of T cells in Graves' hyperthyroidism and ophthalmopathy. MiXCR was run by TCRdb on the multiplex PCR reads, yielding one entry per CDR3 protein. Among 500,000 to 650,000 distinct CDR3 sequences listed, 12% to 15% were seen once. Sequences were obtained from blood. These receptors all come from a woman in her 40s with Graves' hyperthyroidism. The CDR3 runs from the conserved cysteine through the conserved F or W. The D gene is left open where the match is weak. Clone size is shown for a subset of rows, as once, few, many or a class of expanded clone.

d_call	v_call	j_call	clone_size	cdr3_nt	cdr3_aa
NA	TRBV24-1	TRBJ2-2	many	TGTGCCACCAGTGATCCCGGGACAAAGAACACCGGGGAGCTGTTTTTT	CATSDPGTKNTGELFF
NA	TRBV6-1	TRBJ2-5	many	TGTGCCAGCAGTGAATCTTGGCAAGAGACCCAGTACTTC	CASSESWQETQYF
TRBD2	TRBV6-1	TRBJ2-1	many	TGTGCCAGCAGAAGCGGGAGTTACAATGAGCAGTTCTTC	CASRSGSYNEQFF
NA	TRBV30	TRBJ1-1	many	TGTGCCTGGAGTCGGAGGGCAGAAGTGCCGCTCTATCAAGCTTTCTTT	CAWSRRAEVPLYQAFF
TRBD2	TRBV9	TRBJ2-7	NA	TGTGCCAGCAGCGGGACTAGCCATTACGAGCAGTACTTC	CASSGTSHYEQYF
NA	TRBV7-3	TRBJ2-2	NA	TGTGCCAGCAGCTTAACAGGGGGGACAGCGAACACCGGGGAGCTGTTTTTT	CASSLTGGTANTGELFF
TRBD2	TRBV20-1	TRBJ2-2	many	TGCAGTGCTAATAGCGGGATGAACACCGGGGAGCTGTTTTTT	CSANSGMNTGELFF
TRBD1	TRBV28	TRBJ2-2	many	TGTGCCAGCAGCCGCAGGGGGCTGGTCACCGGGGAGCTGTTTTTT	CASSRRGLVTGELFF
NA	TRBV6-6	TRBJ2-3	NA	TGTGCCAGCAGTTACTATGACAGAACAGATACGCAGTATTTT	CASSYYDRTDTQYF
NA	TRBV4-1	TRBJ1-6	NA	TGCGCCAGCAGCCAAGACCTCAATTCACCCCTCCACTTT	CASSQDLNSPLHF
TRBD1	TRBV28	TRBJ1-5	many	TGTGCCAGTAACCTTTCCGACAGGGGGCGAAGTCAGCCCCAGCATTTT	CASNLSDRGRSQPQHF
NA	TRBV7-3	TRBJ2-1	many	TGTGCCAGCAGCTTAGGCGTGGAGAATGAGCAGTTCTTC	CASSLGVENEQFF
NA	TRBV20-1	TRBJ2-7	NA	TGCAGTGCGGATGGAACTACCTACGAGCAGTACTTC	CSADGTTYEQYF
NA	TRBV3-1	TRBJ2-7	NA	TGTGCCAGCAGCACTCGGACTGGGGGCAGGAACGAGCAGTACTTC	CASSTRTGGRNEQYF
NA	TRBV7-9	TRBJ2-5	many	TGTGCCAGCAGCGGAGTGCCGGACGGCCAAGAGACCCAGTACTTC	CASSGVPDGQETQYF
NA	TRBV2	TRBJ2-2	many	TGTGCCAGCGGCAATGTTCCCGGGGAGCTGTTTTTT	CASGNVPGELFF
NA	TRBV24-1	TRBJ1-5	NA	TGTGCCACCAGTAAGGGGGAGAGCAGTCAGCCCCAGCATTTT	CATSKGESSQPQHF
TRBD1	TRBV12-5	TRBJ2-1	many	TGTGCTAGTGGTTTGGATGGAGGGACAGGGGTCTACAATGAGCAGTTCTTC	CASGLDGGTGVYNEQFF
NA	TRBV12-3/TRBV12-4	TRBJ2-3	many	TGTGCCAGCACAAGGATGCGGTCCGTTACAGATACGCAGTATTTT	CASTRMRSVTDTQYF
NA	TRBV4-1	TRBJ1-2	NA	TGCGCCAGCAGCCAAGATCAAGGCTACACCTTC	CASSQDQGYTF
NA	TRBV28	TRBJ2-1	few	TGTGCCAGCAGTTTTCACGGTCCTGGGGGCAATGAGCAGTTCTTC	CASSFHGPGGNEQFF
TRBD2	TRBV7-2	TRBJ2-7	many	TGTGCCAGCAGCAGACTAGCGGGAGTGGGCTACGAGCAGTACTTC	CASSRLAGVGYEQYF
NA	TRBV28	TRBJ1-5	many	TGTGCCAGCTCAACGGATAGCAATCAGCCCCAGCATTTT	CASSTDSNQPQHF
NA	TRBV7-9	TRBJ2-3	NA	TGTGCCAGCAGCCTCCGGGACTTCCCAGATACGCAGTATTTT	CASSLRDFPDTQYF